The 15 T cell receptor beta chains in this list originate from one sample, sequenced in a study of cytomegalovirus exposure and HLA in healthy donors. This PCR relied on a set of 60 Vbeta primers and 13 Jbeta primers. Assay: immunoSEQ multiplex PCR; the TCRdb copy retains only in-frame clones and omits some. The profile covers 100,000 to 150,000 clones, with 75% to 90% appearing a single time and around 10% taken by the ten largest. Sequences were obtained from PBMCs. These receptors came from a man younger than 40 in good health and CMV-seropositive.

The genes are TRBV19 and TRBJ1-2, with TRBD1 matching 8 bases. Germline loops: CDR1 LNHDA, CDR2 SQIVND (reference sequence). V trimming: 6 bases; J trimming: 6 bases; junction bases outside the gene matches: 6. The CDR3 has 13 residues. CDR3 amino acids: CASSLTGGHGYTF. The CDR3 coding sequence is TGTGCCAGTAGCCTCACAGGGGGACATGGCTACACCTTC.

The chain is built from TRBV10-2 and TRBJ1-6; D possibly corresponds to TRBD1 (5 bases). Trimming stripped 2 bases from V and 0 bases from J, with 14 bases between. The CDR3 consists of 18 residues. Germline-derived CDR1 and CDR2 are WSHSY and SAAADI. For the CDR3, the DNA is TGCGCCAGCAGTGAGGTAGGGAAGCAGGGCTCCTATAATTCACCCCTCCACTTT. This sequence encodes CASSEVGKQGSYNSPLHF.

This rearrangement joins TRBV10-3 to TRBJ2-1, with TRBD1 matching over 7 bases. Germline values: CDR1 ENHRY, CDR2 SYGVKD. The CDR3 loop spans 16 amino acids. The V gene end was trimmed by 2 bases and the J gene end by 7 bases; junction bases not matched to a gene: 11. This chain's CDR3 is CAISEGLETGVNEQFF. CDR3 DNA sequence: TGTGCCATCAGTGAGGGACTCGAAACAGGGGTTAATGAGCAGTTCTTC.

The CDR3 loop is CASSVGGGDYHGYTF. In DNA, the CDR3 is TGTGCCAGCAGCGTAGGGGGCGGGGACTACCATGGCTACACCTTC. The rearrangement links TRBV9 to TRBJ1-2, with D tentatively TRBD1 (5 bases). Trimming pared 0 bases from V and 6 bases from J, leaving 15 bases between. The CDR3 loop spans 15 amino acids. Germline V CDR1 and CDR2: SGDLS, YYNGEE. The entire variable domain, with the rest obtained from reference TRBV9 and TRBJ1-2, is as follows: DSGVTQTPKHLITATGQRVTLRCSPRSGDLSVYWYQQSLDQGLQFLIQYYNGEERAKGNILERFSAQQFPDLHSELNLSSLELGDSALYFCASSVGGGDYHGYTFGSGTRLTVV.

The genes are TRBV6-5 and TRBJ1-5; 8 bases agree with TRBD1. Unmatched junction bases numbered 11, after V lost 6 bases and J lost 7 bases. The CDR3 runs to 15 residues. Germline assignment: CDR1 MNHEY and CDR2 SVGAGI. The CDR3 spells CASRPGQGVGQPQHF. In nucleotides, the CDR3 is TGTGCCAGCAGGCCAGGACAGGGTGTAGGACAGCCCCAGCATTTT.

The genes are TRBV19 and TRBJ2-3; 9 positions agree with TRBD2. Trimming removed 5 bases from V and 1 base from J; junction bases left unmatched: 1. From germline, CDR1 is LNHDA and CDR2 SQIVND (reference sequence). CDR3 size: 14 residues. CDR3 loop: CASSERGGTDTQYF. CDR3 nucleotides: TGTGCCAGTAGTGAGCGGGGGGGCACAGATACGCAGTATTTT.

This clone was found once. V is TRBV30 and J is TRBJ2-1; D is undetermined. There are 14 residues in the CDR3. Germline V gene sequence: CDR1 GTSNPN, CDR2 SVGIG (reference sequence). Between the trimmed V and J ends, which lost 4 bases and 0 bases, there was a span of 10 bases. This CDR3 reads CAWNSRSSYNEQFF. The CDR3, as DNA: TGTGCCTGGAATAGCCGTTCCTCCTACAATGAGCAGTTCTTC.

This CDR3 is CASSSMREDSEAFF. CDR3 nucleotides: TGCGCCAGCAGCTCGATGAGGGAGGACTCTGAAGCTTTCTTT. The rearrangement joins TRBV5-1 to TRBJ1-1; D uncertain. The germline V and J ends were trimmed by 3 bases and 6 bases, with 15 bases remaining between them. The CDR3 covers 14 residues. The germline CDR1 and CDR2 sequences are SGHRS and YFSETQ.

V and J are TRBV5-1 and TRBJ2-5, with D possibly matching TRBD2 (7 bases). This CDR3 comprises 15 residues. Germline V lookup: CDR1 SGHRS, CDR2 YFSETQ. V was cut by 7 bases and J by 3 bases, with 19 bases left in between. The CDR3 sequence: CASFPRGGPEETQYF. As DNA, the CDR3 is TGCGCCAGCTTCCCTAGGGGGGGGCCGGAAGAGACCCAGTACTTC.

This clone has a handful of counts. The gene calls are TRBV7-8 and TRBJ2-1; the match to TRBD2 covers 8 bases. The CDR3 runs 15 residues. Germline V gene sequence: CDR1 SGHVS, CDR2 FQNEAQ. The ends lost 2 bases at V and 4 bases at J; junction bases unmatched: 4. CDR3: CASSLSLAAYNEQFF. The CDR3 nucleotides read TGTGCCAGCAGCTTATCACTAGCGGCTTACAATGAGCAGTTCTTC.

This sequence joins TRBV6-5 and TRBJ1-1; 7 bases are shared with TRBD1. The V segment lost 2 bases and the J segment 7 bases; nucleotides outside the gene matches: 4. From germline, CDR1 is MNHEY and CDR2 SVGAGI. The CDR3 is 13 amino acids. Here the CDR3 DNA reads TGTGCCAGCAGTTACCTTGACAGGGTTGAAGCTTTCTTT. Encoded protein: CASSYLDRVEAFF.

V gene TRBV7-8 combines with J gene TRBJ2-7; 9 nucleotides agree with TRBD1. V dropped 5 bases and J dropped 5; count of bases not matched to a gene: 13. Germline loops: CDR1 SGHVS, CDR2 FQNEAQ. The CDR3 length is 16 residues. CDR3 protein: CASSPEVGTGRHEQYF. The CDR3 region has the DNA TGTGCCAGCAGCCCCGAGGTCGGGACAGGGAGGCACGAGCAGTACTTC.

The chain is built from TRBV29-1 and TRBJ1-2, with D maybe TRBD1 (5 bases). The CDR3 has 16 amino acids. The V and J ends lost 3 bases and 6 bases respectively, with 23 bases between them. Germline V CDR1 and CDR2: SQVTM, ANQGSEA. CDR3 coding DNA: TGCAGCGTTGAGACCCCCGCTGGTGGCAGGGCGAATGGCTACACCTTC. It is translated as CSVETPAGGRANGYTF.

The J gene is TRBJ1-6, the V gene TRBV11-2, with D tentatively TRBD1 (5 bases). The CDR3 is 17 amino acids. CDR1 is SGHAT and CDR2 is FQNNGV in the germline V gene. V shed 3 bases and J shed 14 bases, with 26 bases lying between them. The CDR3 DNA follows: TGTGCCAGCAGCTTGGGTTCCATTATGGGACTTCCTTTCACCCTCCACTTT. It is translated as CASSLGSIMGLPFTLHF.

This chain joins TRBV29-1 and TRBJ2-7, with 8 bases identical to TRBD2. The CDR3 totals 13 residues. Trimming removed 5 bases from V and 4 bases from J; junction bases left unmatched: 7. Germline V gene sequence: CDR1 SQVTM, CDR2 ANQGSEA. The CDR3 sequence: CSVPASGSYEQYF. The CDR3 coding sequence is TGCAGCGTTCCGGCTAGCGGGTCTTACGAGCAGTACTTC.